The 19 T cell receptor beta chains listed next were all sequenced from one sample in a study of CD8+ T cells in alopecia areata. The sample's treatment: oral pan-JAK inhibitor, 5-10 mg twice daily. Following RNA extraction, reverse transcription yielded cDNA that acted as the sequencing template. Sequencing was performed with immunoSEQ multiplex PCR; in TCRdb, only in-frame clones are kept and a portion is missing. Among about 200,000 clones listed, less than 65% were seen once. This specimen consisted of CD4+ T cells sorted from blood, obtained at week 4, from a patient treated with tofacitinib. These TCRs come from a human donor with alopecia areata.

This clone appeared a single time. The chain carries TRBV6-5 and TRBJ1-2, with 11 bases fitting TRBD1. The germline V gene has CDR1 MNHEY and CDR2 SVGAGI. With 4 bases clipped from V and 7 bases from J, the junction kept 5 bases outside the gene matches. The CDR3 is made up of 14 amino acids. CDR3 sequence reads: CASSFGQGAVGYTF. The DNA for the CDR3 is TGTGCCAGCAGTTTCGGACAGGGGGCCGTTGGCTACACCTTC.

V is TRBV29-1 and J is TRBJ2-1; 9 nucleotides match TRBD2. Germline assignment: CDR1 SQVTM and CDR2 ANQGSEA. The J segment lost 7 bases and the V segment lost 2 bases, leaving 0 bases of the junction unmatched. This CDR3 contains 12 residues. The CDR3 spells CSVELAGNEQFF. In DNA form, the CDR3 reads TGCAGCGTTGAACTAGCGGGGAATGAGCAGTTCTTC.

The V and J genes are TRBV11-2 and TRBJ1-1; D is unclear. The CDR3 extends over 17 amino acids. Trimming removed 2 bases at V and 0 bases at J, with 16 bases between. CDR1 SGHAT and CDR2 FQNNGV come from the germline V gene. The CDR3 nucleotides read TGTGCCAGCAGCTTAAGGGTCGACCCTTTGATGAACACTGAAGCTTTCTTT. Protein sequence: CASSLRVDPLMNTEAFF.

This clone was seen a single time. CDR3: CASSPRAVSSDTQYF. The CDR3 DNA sequence: TGTGCCAGCAGCCCTAGGGCCGTCTCGTCAGATACGCAGTATTTT. The rearrangement joins TRBV2 to TRBJ2-3; D is ambiguous. Per germline, CDR1 SNHLY and CDR2 FYNNEI. Trimming cost V 6 bases and J 4 bases, with 17 bases left between them. CDR3 length equals 15 residues.

The chain uses TRBV29-1 and TRBJ2-7; the match to TRBD2 covers 13 bases. The CDR3 covers 14 residues. Germline V gives CDR1 SQVTM, CDR2 ANQGSEA. The trim removed 4 bases at V and 6 bases at J, leaving 6 bases unmatched. CDR3 nucleotides: TGCAGCGTTGGACGACTAGCGGGGGGTATCGAGCAGTACTTC. Its protein product is CSVGRLAGGIEQYF.

This clone was picked up a small number of times. The rearrangement joins TRBV30 to TRBJ1-4, with 7 bases that match TRBD1. J lost 4 bases, V lost 2 bases, and 7 bases had no gene match. Germline values: CDR1 GTSNPN, CDR2 SVGIG (reference sequence). The CDR3 spans 15 residues. The CDR3 DNA sequence: TGTGCCTGGAGTCGACAGGGCGCCGGTAATGAAAAACTGTTTTTT. Translating it yields CAWSRQGAGNEKLFF.

This clone was observed a handful of times. V is TRBV10-3 and J is TRBJ2-1, with 7 bases aligning to TRBD2. The length of the CDR3 is 13 residues. CDR1 and CDR2 (germline): ENHRY, SYGVKD. V lost 7 bases and J lost 10; bases outside the gene matches: 10. The DNA for the CDR3 is TGTGCCATCACCAACGCCCCGGGGGGAGAGCAGTTCTTC. Its protein product is CAITNAPGGEQFF.

This clone turned up a few times. J is TRBJ1-5 and V is TRBV7-2; D not resolved. The CDR3 runs to 13 residues. Germline CDR1 SGHTA, CDR2 FQGNSA. Trimming took 5 bases from V and 6 from J, leaving 11 bases between them. The CDR3 nucleotides read TGTGCCAGCAGCCGCGATGGTTTTCAGCCCCAGCATTTT. It is translated as CASSRDGFQPQHF.

The CDR3 here is CASSQDRGGWELFF. The CDR3 DNA reads TGTGCCAGCAGCCAAGACAGGGGAGGGTGGGAGCTGTTTTTT. This rearrangement joins TRBV4-2 to TRBJ2-2; tentatively, D is TRBD2 (7 bases). This CDR3 is built from 14 residues. Germline CDR1 LGHNA, CDR2 YNFKEQ. The V end was cut by 0 bases, the J end by 9 bases, with 11 bases between.

This clone was recorded once. This chain uses TRBV2 with TRBJ2-7; TRBD1 agrees at 9 bases. From germline, CDR1 is SNHLY and CDR2 FYNNEI. This CDR3 region has 14 residues. The trim removed 4 bases at V and 5 bases at J, leaving 6 bases unmatched. CDR3 sequence: CASSVWTGADEQYF. CDR3 in DNA: TGTGCCAGCAGTGTGTGGACAGGGGCCGACGAGCAGTACTTC.

CDR3 in amino acids: CASKSGRDRDGYTF. The CDR3 nucleotides read TGTGCCAGCAAGTCCGGCAGGGATCGGGATGGCTACACCTTC. V usage is TRBV2 and J usage is TRBJ1-2; D might be TRBD1 (5 bases). Trimming shortened V by 7 bases and J by 6 bases, and 18 bases separated the two germline ends. The CDR3 is 14 residues long. Germline V gene lookup returns CDR1 SNHLY and CDR2 FYNNEI.

This clone was picked up a small number of times. The sample carries other DNA sequences with the same CDR3. This chain connects TRBV15 to TRBJ2-7; no clear D. Per germline, CDR1 LNHNV and CDR2 YYDKDF (reference sequence). Trimming removed 1 base at V and 1 base at J, with 2 bases between. This CDR3 has 12 residues. CDR3 loop: CATSRGSYEQYF. CDR3 sequence (DNA): TGTGCCACCAGCAGAGGGTCCTACGAGCAGTACTTC.

The chain recombines TRBV29-1 with TRBJ1-2; no clear D gene. The V and J ends lost 7 bases and 0 bases respectively, with 12 bases between them. The CDR3 extends over 13 amino acids. CDR1 is SQVTM, CDR2 ANQGSEA, per germline. CDR3 protein: CSATSAANYGYTF. The CDR3 DNA is TGCAGCGCTACGTCGGCAGCTAACTATGGCTACACCTTC.

The rearrangement joins TRBV10-3 to TRBJ2-4, with 10 bases that match TRBD2. There are 16 residues in the CDR3. The trim removed 3 bases at V and 1 base at J, leaving 3 bases unmatched. Germline lookup yields CDR1 ENHRY and CDR2 SYGVKD. The CDR3 sequence: CAISDSSGGAKNIQYF. In DNA form, the CDR3 reads TGTGCCATCAGTGATTCTAGCGGGGGTGCCAAAAACATTCAGTACTTC.

The chain recombines TRBV11-2 with TRBJ2-3; TRBD1 aligns across 11 bases. CDR3 size: 15 residues. Germline values: CDR1 SGHAT, CDR2 FQNNGV. After removal of 4 bases from V and 8 bases from J, the junction contained 8 bases not matched to a gene. Here the CDR3 reads CASSSTGQGASTQYF. CDR3 in DNA: TGTGCCAGCAGCTCGACAGGACAGGGGGCCAGTACGCAGTATTTT.

The chain combines TRBV5-1 with TRBJ2-6; tentative D call: TRBD1 (6 bases). V was cut by 3 bases and J by 4 bases, with 17 bases left in between. The CDR3 covers 17 residues. Germline values: CDR1 SGHRS, CDR2 YFSETQ. This CDR3 reads CASSSGPLQGGANVLTF. In nucleotides, the CDR3 is TGCGCCAGCAGCTCCGGCCCCTTACAGGGCGGGGCCAACGTCCTGACTTTC.

The chain carries TRBV2 and TRBJ2-3; D not certain. Germline CDR1 SNHLY, CDR2 FYNNEI. The CDR3 extends over 15 amino acids. Trimming took off 6 bases at V and 4 bases at J, with 17 bases between the two ends. The CDR3 loop is CASRDFGRGSDTQYF. CDR3 DNA sequence: TGTGCCAGCAGAGATTTTGGGCGTGGGTCAGATACGCAGTATTTT. Using reference TRBV2 and TRBJ2-3 for the parts outside the CDR3, the full variable domain is EPEVTQTPSHQVTQMGQEVILRCVPISNHLYFYWYRQILGQKVEFLVSFYNNEISEKSEIFDDQFSVERPDGSNFTLKIRSTKLEDSAMYFCASRDFGRGSDTQYFGPGTRLTVL.

The chain carries TRBV2 and TRBJ1-5; TRBD1 matches at 9 bases. Germline trimming cut 8 bases from V and 5 bases from J; bases unmatched to any gene: 13. The CDR3 consists of 16 residues. The V gene's germline CDR1 is SNHLY and CDR2 FYNNEI. DNA of the CDR3: TGTGCCAGCCATTCTCTGGACAGGGGCCTGGATCAGCCCCAGCATTTT. This sequence encodes CASHSLDRGLDQPQHF.

The CDR3 sequence is CAWSSSVRPGAGQPQHF. DNA of the CDR3: TGTGCCTGGAGCTCCTCCGTAAGACCGGGGGCCGGTCAGCCCCAGCATTTT. This sequence joins TRBV30 and TRBJ1-5, with D perhaps matching TRBD1 (6 bases). V was cut by 3 bases and J by 6 bases, with 24 bases left in between. The CDR3 contains 17 residues. From germline, CDR1 is GTSNPN and CDR2 SVGIG (reference sequence).